The clone carrying this TCR beta chain was observed a single time. These data belong to a study of blood T cell repertoires in COVID-19. Study summary: Donors in the United States, Italy and Spain gave samples during acute or convalescent COVID-19. PBMCs, B-cell-depleted T cells, or T cells provided the cDNA or gDNA that made up the material.

V lost 0 bases to trimming and J lost 0 bases, with 11 bases between them. Germline loops: CDR1 ENHRY, CDR2 SYGVKD. The CDR3 extends over 16 amino acids. Clones were read by immunoSEQ multiplex PCR, and TCRdb kept only the in-frame ones, dropping some. This sample has around 130,000 clones, with roughly 89% found just once. The TCR was taken from a woman aged 50 to 60 with acute or convalescent COVID-19. The specimen sequenced was peripheral blood. This sequence joins TRBV10-3 and TRBJ2-5, with D possibly being TRBD2 (5 bases). The CDR3 is CAISESTKNYQETQYF. The CDR3 nucleotides read TGTGCCATCAGTGAGTCGACTAAAAACTACCAAGAGACCCAGTACTTC.